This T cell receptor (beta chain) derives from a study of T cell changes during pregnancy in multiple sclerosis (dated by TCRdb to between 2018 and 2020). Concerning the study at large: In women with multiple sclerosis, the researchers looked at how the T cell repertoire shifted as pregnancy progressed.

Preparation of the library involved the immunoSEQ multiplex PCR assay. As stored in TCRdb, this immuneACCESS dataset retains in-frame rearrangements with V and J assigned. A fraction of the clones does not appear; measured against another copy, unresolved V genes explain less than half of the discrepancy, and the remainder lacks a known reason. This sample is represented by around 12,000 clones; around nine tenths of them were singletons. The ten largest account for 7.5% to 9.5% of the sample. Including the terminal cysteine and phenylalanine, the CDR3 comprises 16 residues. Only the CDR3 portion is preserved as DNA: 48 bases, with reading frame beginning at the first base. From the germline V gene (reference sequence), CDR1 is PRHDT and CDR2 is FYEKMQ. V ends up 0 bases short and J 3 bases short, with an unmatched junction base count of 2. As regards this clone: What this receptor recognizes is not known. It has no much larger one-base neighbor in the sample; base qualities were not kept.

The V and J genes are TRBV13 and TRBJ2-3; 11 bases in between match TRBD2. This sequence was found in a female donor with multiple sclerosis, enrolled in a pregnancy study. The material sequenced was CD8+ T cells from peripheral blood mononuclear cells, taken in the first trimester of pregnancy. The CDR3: CASSLGLAGATDTQYF. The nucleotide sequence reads TGTGCCAGCAGCTTAGGACTAGCGGGGGCTACAGATACGCAGTATTTT.